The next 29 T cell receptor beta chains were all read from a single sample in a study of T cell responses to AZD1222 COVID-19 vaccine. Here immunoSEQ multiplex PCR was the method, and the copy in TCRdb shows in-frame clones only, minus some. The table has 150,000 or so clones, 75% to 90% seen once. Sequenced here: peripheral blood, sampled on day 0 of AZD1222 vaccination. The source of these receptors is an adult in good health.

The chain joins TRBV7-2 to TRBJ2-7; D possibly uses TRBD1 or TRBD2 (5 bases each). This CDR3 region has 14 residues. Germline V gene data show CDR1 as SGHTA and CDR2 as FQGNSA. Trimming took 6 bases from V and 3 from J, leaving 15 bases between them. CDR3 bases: TGTGCCAGCAGGGCACGAGGGGATGGCTACGAGCAGTACTTC. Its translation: CASRARGDGYEQYF.

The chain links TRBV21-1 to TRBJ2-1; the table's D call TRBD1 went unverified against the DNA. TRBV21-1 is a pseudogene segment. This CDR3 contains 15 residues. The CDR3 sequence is CASTQGGGDFNEQFF. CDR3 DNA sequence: TGTGCCAGCACCCAAGGAGGGGGCGATTTCAATGAGCAGTTCTTC.

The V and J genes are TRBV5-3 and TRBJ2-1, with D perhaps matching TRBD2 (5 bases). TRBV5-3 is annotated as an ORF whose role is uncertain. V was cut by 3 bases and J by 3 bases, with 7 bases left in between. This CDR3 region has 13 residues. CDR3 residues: CARSSEGYNEQFF. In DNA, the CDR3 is TGTGCCAGAAGCTCCGAGGGCTACAATGAGCAGTTCTTC.

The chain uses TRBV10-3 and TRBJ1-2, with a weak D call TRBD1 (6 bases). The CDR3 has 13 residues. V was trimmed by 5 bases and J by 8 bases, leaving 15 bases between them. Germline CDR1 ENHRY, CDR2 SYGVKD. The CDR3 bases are TGTGCCATCAGTTCCGGGACATCGGGCGGCTACACCTTC. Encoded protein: CAISSGTSGGYTF.

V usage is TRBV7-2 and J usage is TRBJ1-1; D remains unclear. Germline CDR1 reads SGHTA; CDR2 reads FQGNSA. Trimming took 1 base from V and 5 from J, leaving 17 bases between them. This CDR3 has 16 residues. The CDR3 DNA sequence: TGTGCCAGCAGCTTAGGAATCTCTTCCCTTAAGACTGAAGCTTTCTTT. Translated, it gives CASSLGISSLKTEAFF.

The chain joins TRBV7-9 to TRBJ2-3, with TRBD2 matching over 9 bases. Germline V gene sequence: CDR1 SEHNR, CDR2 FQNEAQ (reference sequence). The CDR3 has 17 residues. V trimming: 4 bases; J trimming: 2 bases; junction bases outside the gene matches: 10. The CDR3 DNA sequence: TGTGCCAGCAGCTCCATCGTAGCGGGGGAGCTCACAGATACGCAGTATTTT. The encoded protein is CASSSIVAGELTDTQYF.

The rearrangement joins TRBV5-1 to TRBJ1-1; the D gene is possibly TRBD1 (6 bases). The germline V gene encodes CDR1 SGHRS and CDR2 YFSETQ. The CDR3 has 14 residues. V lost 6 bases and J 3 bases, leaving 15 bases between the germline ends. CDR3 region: CASTTIGGDTEAFF. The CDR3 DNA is TGCGCCAGCACCACGATTGGGGGCGACACTGAAGCTTTCTTT. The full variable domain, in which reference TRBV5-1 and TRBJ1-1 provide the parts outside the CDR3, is KAGVTQTPRYLIKTRGQQVTLSCSPISGHRSVSWYQQTPGQGLQFLFEYFSETQRNKGNFPGRFSGRQFSNSRSEMNVSTLELGDSALYLCASTTIGGDTEAFFGQGTRLTVV.

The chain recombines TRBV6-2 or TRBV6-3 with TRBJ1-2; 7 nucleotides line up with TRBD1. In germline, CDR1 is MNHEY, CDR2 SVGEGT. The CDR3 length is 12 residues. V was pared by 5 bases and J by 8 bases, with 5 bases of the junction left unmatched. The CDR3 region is CASSEGAGGYTF. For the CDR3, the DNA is TGTGCCAGCAGTGAGGGGGCGGGCGGCTACACCTTC.

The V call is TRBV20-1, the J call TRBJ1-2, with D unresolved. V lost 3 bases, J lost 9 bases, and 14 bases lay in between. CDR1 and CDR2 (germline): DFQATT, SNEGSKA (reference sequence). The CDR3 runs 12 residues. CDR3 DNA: TGCAGTGCTAGTGGAAGACACGGCAGCTACACCTTC. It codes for CSASGRHGSYTF.

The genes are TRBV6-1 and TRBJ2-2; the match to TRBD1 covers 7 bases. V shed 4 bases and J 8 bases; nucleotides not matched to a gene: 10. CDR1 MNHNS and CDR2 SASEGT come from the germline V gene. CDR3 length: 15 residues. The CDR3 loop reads CASSVDRATAGELFF. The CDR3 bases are TGTGCCAGCAGTGTTGACAGGGCAACCGCGGGGGAGCTGTTTTTT.

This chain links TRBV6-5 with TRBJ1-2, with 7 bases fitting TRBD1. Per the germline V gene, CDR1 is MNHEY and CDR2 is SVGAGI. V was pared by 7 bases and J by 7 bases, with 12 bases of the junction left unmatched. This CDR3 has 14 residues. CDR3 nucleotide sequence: TGTGCCAGCAAAGGAACAGGGGTAAAGTCTGGCTACACCTTC. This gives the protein CASKGTGVKSGYTF.

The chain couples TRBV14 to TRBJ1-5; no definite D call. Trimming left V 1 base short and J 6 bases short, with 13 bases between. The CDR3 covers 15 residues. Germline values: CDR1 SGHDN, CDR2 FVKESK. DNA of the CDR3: TGTGCCAGCAGCCAAGGGACTCAGAGAAGTCAGCCCCAGCATTTT. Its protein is CASSQGTQRSQPQHF.

The CDR3: CASSSGQGLNTEAFF. The CDR3 coding sequence is TGTGCCAGCAGCTCCGGACAGGGCTTGAACACTGAAGCTTTCTTT. The V gene is TRBV7-9, the J gene TRBJ1-1; 8 nucleotides line up with TRBD1. The CDR3 totals 15 residues. J gave up 0 bases and V 4 bases, and 4 bases lay outside the gene matches. Looked up from germline, CDR1 is SEHNR and CDR2 is FQNEAQ (reference sequence).

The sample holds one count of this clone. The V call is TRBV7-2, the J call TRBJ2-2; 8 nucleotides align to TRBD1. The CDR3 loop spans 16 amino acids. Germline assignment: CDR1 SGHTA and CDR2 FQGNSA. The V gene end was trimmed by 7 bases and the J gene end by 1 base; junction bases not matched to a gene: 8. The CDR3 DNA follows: TGTGCCAGCACCATGGGAGGACAGGGGAACACCGGGGAGCTGTTTTTT. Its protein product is CASTMGGQGNTGELFF. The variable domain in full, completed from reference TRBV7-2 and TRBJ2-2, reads GAGVSQSPSNKVTEKGKDVELRCDPISGHTALYWYRQSLGQGLEFLIYFQGNSAPDKSGLPSDRFSAERTGGSVSTLTIQRTQQEDSAVYLCASTMGGQGNTGELFFGEGSRLTVL.

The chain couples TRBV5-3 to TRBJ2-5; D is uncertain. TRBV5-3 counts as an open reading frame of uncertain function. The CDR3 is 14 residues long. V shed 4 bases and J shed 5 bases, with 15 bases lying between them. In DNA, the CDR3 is TGTGCCAGAAGCAATCGGACCGAATCGGAGACCCAGTACTTC. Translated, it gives CARSNRTESETQYF.

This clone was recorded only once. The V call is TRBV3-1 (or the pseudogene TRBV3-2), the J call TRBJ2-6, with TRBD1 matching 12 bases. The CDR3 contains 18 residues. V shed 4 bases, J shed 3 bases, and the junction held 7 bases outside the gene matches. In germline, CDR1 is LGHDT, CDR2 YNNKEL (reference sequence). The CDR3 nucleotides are TGTGCCAGCAGCCTCAGGGACAGGGGGCTATTTGGGGCCAACGTCCTGACTTTC. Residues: CASSLRDRGLFGANVLTF.

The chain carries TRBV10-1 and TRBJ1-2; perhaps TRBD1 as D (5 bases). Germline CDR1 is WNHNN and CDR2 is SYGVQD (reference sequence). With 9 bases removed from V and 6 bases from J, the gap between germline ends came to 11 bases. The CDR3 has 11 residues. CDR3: CARGRPNGYTF. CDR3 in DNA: TGCGCCAGGGGACGCCCCAATGGCTACACCTTC.

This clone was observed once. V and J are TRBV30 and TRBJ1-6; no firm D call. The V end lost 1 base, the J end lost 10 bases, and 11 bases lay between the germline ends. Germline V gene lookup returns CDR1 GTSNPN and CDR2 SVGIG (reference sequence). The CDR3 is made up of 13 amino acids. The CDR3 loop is CAWSAGYESPLHF. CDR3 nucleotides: TGTGCCTGGAGTGCAGGTTATGAATCACCCCTCCACTTT.

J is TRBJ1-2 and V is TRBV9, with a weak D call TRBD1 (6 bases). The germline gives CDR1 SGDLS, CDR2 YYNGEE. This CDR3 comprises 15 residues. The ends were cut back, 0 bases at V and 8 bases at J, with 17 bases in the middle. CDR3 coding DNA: TGTGCCAGCAGCGTAGTAGGGGGGGAAGCAGGAGGCTACACCTTC. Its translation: CASSVVGGEAGGYTF.

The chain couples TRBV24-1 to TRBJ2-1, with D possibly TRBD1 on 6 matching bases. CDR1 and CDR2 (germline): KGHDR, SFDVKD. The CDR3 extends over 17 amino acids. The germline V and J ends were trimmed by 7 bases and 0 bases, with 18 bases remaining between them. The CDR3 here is CATSQGQGFGSYNEQFF. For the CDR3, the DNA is TGTGCCACCAGCCAGGGGCAGGGATTTGGCTCCTACAATGAGCAGTTCTTC.

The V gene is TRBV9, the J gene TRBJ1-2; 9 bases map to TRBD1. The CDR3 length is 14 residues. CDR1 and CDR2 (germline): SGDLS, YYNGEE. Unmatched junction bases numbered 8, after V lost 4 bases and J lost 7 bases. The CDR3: CASSPGTGTRGYTF. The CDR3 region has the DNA TGTGCCAGCAGCCCCGGGACAGGGACTCGTGGCTACACCTTC.

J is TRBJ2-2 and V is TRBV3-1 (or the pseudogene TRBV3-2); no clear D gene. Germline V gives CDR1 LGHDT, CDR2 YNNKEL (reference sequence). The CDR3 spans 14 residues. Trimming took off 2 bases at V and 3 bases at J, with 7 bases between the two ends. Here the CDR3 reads CASSQIVDTGELFF. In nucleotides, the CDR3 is TGTGCCAGCAGCCAAATTGTAGACACCGGGGAGCTGTTTTTT.

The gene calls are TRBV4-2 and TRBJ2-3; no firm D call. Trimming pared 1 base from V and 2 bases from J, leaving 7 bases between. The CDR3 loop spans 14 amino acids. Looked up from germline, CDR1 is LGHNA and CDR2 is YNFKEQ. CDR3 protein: CASSQGGPTDTQYF. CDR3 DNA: TGTGCCAGCAGCCAAGGTGGGCCCACAGATACGCAGTATTTT.

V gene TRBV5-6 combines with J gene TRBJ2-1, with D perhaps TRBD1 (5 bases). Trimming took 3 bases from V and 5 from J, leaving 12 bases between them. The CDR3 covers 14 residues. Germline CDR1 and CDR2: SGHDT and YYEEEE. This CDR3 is CASSSPRRDNEQFF. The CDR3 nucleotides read TGTGCCAGCAGCTCGCCTCGCAGGGACAATGAGCAGTTCTTC.

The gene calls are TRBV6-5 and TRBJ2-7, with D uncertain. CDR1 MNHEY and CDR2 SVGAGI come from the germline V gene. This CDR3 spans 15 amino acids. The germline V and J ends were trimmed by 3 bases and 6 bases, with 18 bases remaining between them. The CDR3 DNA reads TGTGCCAGCAGTTATGGGCTCAATACCCCTGGCGAGCAGTACTTC. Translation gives CASSYGLNTPGEQYF.

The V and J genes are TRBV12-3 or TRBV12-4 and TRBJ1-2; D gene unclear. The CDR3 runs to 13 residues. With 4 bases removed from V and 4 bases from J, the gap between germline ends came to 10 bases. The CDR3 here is CASSSAGIYGYTF. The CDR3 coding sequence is TGTGCCAGCAGTTCCGCGGGAATCTATGGCTACACCTTC.

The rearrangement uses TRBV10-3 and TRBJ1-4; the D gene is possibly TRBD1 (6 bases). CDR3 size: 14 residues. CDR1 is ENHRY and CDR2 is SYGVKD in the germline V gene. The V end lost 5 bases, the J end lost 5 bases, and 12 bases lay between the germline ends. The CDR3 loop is CAISLSGTNEKLFF. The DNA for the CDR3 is TGTGCCATCAGTCTTTCGGGGACAAATGAAAAACTGTTTTTT.

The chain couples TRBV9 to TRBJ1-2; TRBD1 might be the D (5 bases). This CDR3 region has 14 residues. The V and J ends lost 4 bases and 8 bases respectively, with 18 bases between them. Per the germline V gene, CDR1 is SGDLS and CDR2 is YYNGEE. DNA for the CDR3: TGTGCCAGCAGCCCCGCCGGGACCCCCGAAGGCTACACCTTC. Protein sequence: CASSPAGTPEGYTF.

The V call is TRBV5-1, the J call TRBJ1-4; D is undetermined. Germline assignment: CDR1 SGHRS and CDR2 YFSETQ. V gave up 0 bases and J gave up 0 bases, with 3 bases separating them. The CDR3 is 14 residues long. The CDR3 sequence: CASSLAPTNEKLFF. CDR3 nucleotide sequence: TGCGCCAGCAGCTTGGCACCAACTAATGAAAAACTGTTTTTT.